One and the same sample provided the 14 T cell receptor beta chains below, sequenced in a study of blood T cell repertoires in COVID-19. Here immunoSEQ multiplex PCR was the method, and the copy in TCRdb shows in-frame clones only, minus some. The sample records about 25,000 clones, roughly 94% being singletons. The sequencing input was peripheral blood. All receptors come from a human donor with active COVID-19. The donor label of this sample is uncertain.

This chain joins TRBV5-8 and TRBJ1-1; the D gene is possibly TRBD1 (6 bases). Between the trimmed V and J ends, which lost 1 base and 5 bases, there was a span of 12 bases. The CDR3 contains 14 residues. Germline CDR1 and CDR2: SGHTS and YDEGEE. In DNA form, the CDR3 reads TGTGCCAGCAGCTTGCGGGGGGCAACTACTGAAGCTTTCTTT. It yields the protein CASSLRGATTEAFF. The whole variable domain, remainder taken from reference TRBV5-8 and TRBJ1-1, is EAGVTQSPTHLIKTRGQQATLRCSPISGHTSVYWYQQALGLGLQFLLWYDEGEERNRGNFPPRFSGRQFPNYSSELNVNALELEDSALYLCASSLRGATTEAFFGQGTRLTVV.

V gene TRBV6-5 combines with J gene TRBJ1-2, with TRBD1 matching 7 bases. V shed 0 bases, J shed 3 bases, and the junction held 7 bases outside the gene matches. CDR3 length: 16 amino acids. Per the germline V gene, CDR1 is MNHEY and CDR2 is SVGAGI. CDR3 loop: CASSYSRRGDDYGYTF. CDR3 nucleotides: TGTGCCAGCAGTTACTCCCGCAGGGGGGATGACTATGGCTACACCTTC.

CDR3 in DNA: TGTGCCAGCAGTTTTAGCGGGGTAACCTATTACGAGCAGTACTTC. It translates to CASSFSGVTYYEQYF. The chain uses TRBV6-5 and TRBJ2-7, with 8 nucleotides matching TRBD2. The V gene end was trimmed by 4 bases and the J gene end by 4 bases; junction bases not matched to a gene: 9. Per the germline V gene, CDR1 is MNHEY and CDR2 is SVGAGI. This CDR3 is 15 amino acids long.

V and J are TRBV19 and TRBJ1-6; D perhaps matches TRBD1 (5 bases). V was clipped by 5 bases and J by 0 bases, with 17 bases between them. This CDR3 contains 18 residues. Germline CDR1 LNHDA, CDR2 SQIVND (reference sequence). The CDR3 reads CASSLKTGKSSYNSPLHF. The CDR3 DNA reads TGTGCCAGTAGTTTGAAAACAGGAAAGAGCTCCTATAATTCACCCCTCCACTTT.

J is TRBJ2-2 and V is TRBV3-1 (or the pseudogene TRBV3-2); D is possibly TRBD1 (5 bases). This CDR3 is 17 amino acids long. Trimming left V 4 bases short and J 5 bases short, with 20 bases between. Looked up from germline, CDR1 is LGHDT and CDR2 is YNNKEL (reference sequence). CDR3 protein: CASSPPARQISTGELFF. Written as DNA, the CDR3 is TGTGCCAGCAGCCCCCCCGCCAGACAGATCTCGACCGGGGAGCTGTTTTTT.

This chain connects TRBV6-6 to TRBJ2-5; D may be TRBD1 (6 bases). V lost 6 bases and J lost 2, with 10 bases in between. Germline CDR1 MNHNY, CDR2 SVGAGI (reference sequence). CDR3 size: 13 residues. The CDR3 protein is CASRTGQQETQYF. CDR3 DNA sequence: TGTGCCAGCAGAACAGGGCAGCAAGAGACCCAGTACTTC.

V is TRBV27 and J is TRBJ2-3; TRBD2 aligns across 7 bases. CDR1 and CDR2 from the germline V gene are MNHEY and SMNVEV (reference sequence). CDR3 length: 13 amino acids. The trim removed 6 bases at V and 10 bases at J, leaving 10 bases unmatched. Written as DNA, the CDR3 is TGTGCCAGCAGAGCGGGAAATCAGTATGCGCAGTATTTT. Amino acid sequence: CASRAGNQYAQYF.

The chain recombines TRBV6-6 with TRBJ2-2; D might be TRBD1 (6 bases). Deletions cut 4 bases from V and 1 base from J, with 10 bases between. The CDR3 is 15 amino acids. Germline V lookup: CDR1 MNHNY, CDR2 SVGAGI (reference sequence). CDR3 amino acids: CASSWWGRNTGELFF. The CDR3, as DNA: TGTGCCAGCAGTTGGTGGGGGCGGAACACCGGGGAGCTGTTTTTT.

The chain has TRBV25-1 and TRBJ2-7, with 11 bases lining up with TRBD2. Germline assignment: CDR1 MGHDK and CDR2 SYGVNS. The trim removed 4 bases at V and 6 bases at J, leaving 5 bases unmatched. The CDR3 is 14 amino acids. This CDR3 is CASSAASGGSEQYF. The CDR3 DNA reads as TGTGCCAGCAGTGCTGCTAGCGGGGGGAGCGAGCAGTACTTC.

The DNA of the CDR3 is TGTGCCAGCAGTGAAGGATCAGGAGGGCCGGGGGAGCAGTTCTTC. Its protein is CASSEGSGGPGEQFF. This chain uses TRBV6-1 with TRBJ2-1, with TRBD2 as a possible D gene (6 bases). Trimming removed 1 base from V and 10 bases from J, with 17 bases in between. There are 15 residues in the CDR3. CDR1 is MNHNS, CDR2 SASEGT, per germline.

The chain employs TRBV11-2 and TRBJ1-1, with 7 nucleotides matching TRBD1. Germline trimming cut 5 bases from V and 2 bases from J; bases unmatched to any gene: 5. In germline, CDR1 is SGHAT, CDR2 FQNNGV. The CDR3 consists of 14 residues. The CDR3 region has the DNA TGTGCCAGCAGCCAAGGACAGGTTAACACTGAAGCTTTCTTT. Protein product: CASSQGQVNTEAFF.

The chain combines TRBV6-1 with TRBJ1-5; 8 bases map to TRBD1. Trimming removed 2 bases from V and 1 base from J; junction bases left unmatched: 7. Germline loops: CDR1 MNHNS, CDR2 SASEGT. The CDR3 is 17 amino acids. The CDR3 region is CASSEIRTGLSNQPQHF. The CDR3 DNA reads as TGTGCCAGCAGTGAAATCCGGACAGGGCTAAGCAATCAGCCCCAGCATTTT.

This chain uses TRBV23-1 with TRBJ1-1; 7 bases are a match to TRBD1. TRBV23-1 is noted as an ORF with a role that remains uncertain. This CDR3 region has 15 residues. After removal of 3 bases from V and 0 bases from J, the junction contained 4 bases not matched to a gene. This chain's CDR3 is CASSHPDRLNTEAFF. The CDR3 DNA reads TGCGCCAGCAGTCACCCGGACAGGTTGAACACTGAAGCTTTCTTT.

This clone was seen a single time. V usage is TRBV5-1 and J usage is TRBJ2-3; D remains ambiguous. Germline V CDR1 and CDR2: SGHRS, YFSETQ. The CDR3 totals 14 residues. Trimming left V 1 base short and J 0 bases short, with 6 bases between. CDR3 sequence (DNA): TGCGCCAGCAGCTTGTTTCGGAGCACAGATACGCAGTATTTT. Translated: CASSLFRSTDTQYF.